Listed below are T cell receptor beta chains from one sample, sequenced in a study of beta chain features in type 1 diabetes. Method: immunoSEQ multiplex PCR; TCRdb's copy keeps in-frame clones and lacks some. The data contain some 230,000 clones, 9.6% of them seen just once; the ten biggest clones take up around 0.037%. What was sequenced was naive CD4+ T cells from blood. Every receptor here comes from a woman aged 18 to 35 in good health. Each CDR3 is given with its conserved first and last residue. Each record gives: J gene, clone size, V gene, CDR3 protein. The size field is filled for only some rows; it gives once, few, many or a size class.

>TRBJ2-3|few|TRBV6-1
CASMSSGRPDTQYF
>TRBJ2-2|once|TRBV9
CASTYHSGRTVTGELFF
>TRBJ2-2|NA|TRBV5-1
CASSQTSGYTGELFF
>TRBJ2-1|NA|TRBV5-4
CASSFVARGRNEQFF
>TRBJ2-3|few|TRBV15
CATSRDNFGTGTHTQYF
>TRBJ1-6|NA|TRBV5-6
CASSAPGQGLYNSPLHF
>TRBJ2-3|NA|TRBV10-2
CASSDRGAPDTQYF
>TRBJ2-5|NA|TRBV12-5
CASGLVVLPQGLSETQYF
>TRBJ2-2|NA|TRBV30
CAWSVLVQTGELFF
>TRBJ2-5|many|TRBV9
CASSVGQGETQYF
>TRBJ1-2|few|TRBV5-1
CASSLGPEGDGYTF
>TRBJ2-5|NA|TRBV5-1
CASSPGGTSALGRETQYF
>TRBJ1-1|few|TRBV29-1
CSVQGAAEAFF
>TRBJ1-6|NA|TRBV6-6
CASSYDKPSLHF
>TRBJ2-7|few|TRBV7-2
CASSYATVYEQYF
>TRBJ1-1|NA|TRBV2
CASRESLSGTEAFF
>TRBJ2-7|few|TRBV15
CATSRAERQAGEQYF
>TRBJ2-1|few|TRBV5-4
CASSSGLVSNEQFF
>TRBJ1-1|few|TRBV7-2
CASSKGAVGDTEAFF
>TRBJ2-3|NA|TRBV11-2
CASSLGIWRQYSTDTQYF
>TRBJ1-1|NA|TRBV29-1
CSGDRDRGATEAFF
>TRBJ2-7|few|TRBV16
CASSQSGDRPYEQYF
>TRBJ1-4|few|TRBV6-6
CASSSPRAPDEKLFF
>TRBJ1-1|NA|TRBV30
CAWTRQARAFF
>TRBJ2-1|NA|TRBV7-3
CASSGQGYNEQFF
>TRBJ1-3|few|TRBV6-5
CASSYSGTANTIYF
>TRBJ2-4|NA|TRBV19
CASSPLAGGLDIQYF
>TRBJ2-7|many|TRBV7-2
CASSPGRFTYEQYF
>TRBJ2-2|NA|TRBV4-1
CASSLRLEGYTGELFF
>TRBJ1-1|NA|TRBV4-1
CASRATGKLNTEAFF
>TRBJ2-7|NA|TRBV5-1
CASSPRDRYYEQYF
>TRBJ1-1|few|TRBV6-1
CASSEASRGWRTEAFF
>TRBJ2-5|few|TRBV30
CAWSVRTSQETQYF
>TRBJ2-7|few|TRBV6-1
CASSVGAPYEQYF
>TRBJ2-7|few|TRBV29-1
CSARLAGVYEQYF
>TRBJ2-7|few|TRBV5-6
CASRRGTDSYEQYF
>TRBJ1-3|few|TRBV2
CASSEEQEIAIYF
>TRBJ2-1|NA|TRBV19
CASSLFGQFSSYNEQFF